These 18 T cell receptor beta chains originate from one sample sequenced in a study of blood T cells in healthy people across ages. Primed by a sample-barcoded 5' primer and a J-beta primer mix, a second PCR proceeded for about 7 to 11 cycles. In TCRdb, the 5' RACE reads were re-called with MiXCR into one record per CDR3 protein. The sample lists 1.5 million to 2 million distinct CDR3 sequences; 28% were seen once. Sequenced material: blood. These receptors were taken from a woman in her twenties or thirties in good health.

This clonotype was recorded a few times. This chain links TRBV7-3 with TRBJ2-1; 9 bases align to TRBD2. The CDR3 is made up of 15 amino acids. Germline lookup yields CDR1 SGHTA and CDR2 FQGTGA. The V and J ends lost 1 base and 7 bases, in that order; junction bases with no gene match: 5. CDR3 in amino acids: CASSLRLAGRNEQFF. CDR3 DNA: TGTGCCAGCAGCTTAAGGCTAGCGGGGCGGAATGAGCAGTTCTTC. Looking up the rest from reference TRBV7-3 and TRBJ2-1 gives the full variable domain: GAGVSQTPSNKVTEKGKYVELRCDPISGHTALYWYRQSLGQGPEFLIYFQGTGAADDSGLPNDRFFAVRPEGSVSTLKIQRTERGDSAVYLCASSLRLAGRNEQFFGPGTRLTVL.

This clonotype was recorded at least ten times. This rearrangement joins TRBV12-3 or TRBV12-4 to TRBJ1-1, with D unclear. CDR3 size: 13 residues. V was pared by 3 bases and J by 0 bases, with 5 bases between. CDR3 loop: CASSFGMNTEAFF. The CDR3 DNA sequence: TGTGCCAGCAGTTTCGGGATGAACACTGAAGCTTTCTTT.

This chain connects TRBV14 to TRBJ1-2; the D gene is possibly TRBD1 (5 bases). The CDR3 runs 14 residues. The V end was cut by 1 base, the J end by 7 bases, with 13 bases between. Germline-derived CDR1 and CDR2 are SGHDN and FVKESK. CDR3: CASSQGYRKVGYTF. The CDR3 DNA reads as TGTGCCAGCAGCCAAGGTTACAGGAAAGTTGGCTACACCTTC.

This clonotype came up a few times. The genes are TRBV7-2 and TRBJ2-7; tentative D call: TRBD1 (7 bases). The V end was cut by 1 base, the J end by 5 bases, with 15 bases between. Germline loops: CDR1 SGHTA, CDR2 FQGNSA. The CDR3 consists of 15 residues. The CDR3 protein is CASSLDRQGGNEQYF. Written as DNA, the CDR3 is TGTGCCAGCAGCTTAGATCGGCAGGGGGGTAACGAGCAGTACTTC.

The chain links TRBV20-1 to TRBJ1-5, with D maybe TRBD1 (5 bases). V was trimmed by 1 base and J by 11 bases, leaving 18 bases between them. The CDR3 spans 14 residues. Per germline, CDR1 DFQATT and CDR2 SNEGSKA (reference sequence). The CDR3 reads CSARGRDFQETQHF. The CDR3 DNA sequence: TGCAGTGCTAGAGGACGGGACTTCCAAGAGACCCAGCATTTT.

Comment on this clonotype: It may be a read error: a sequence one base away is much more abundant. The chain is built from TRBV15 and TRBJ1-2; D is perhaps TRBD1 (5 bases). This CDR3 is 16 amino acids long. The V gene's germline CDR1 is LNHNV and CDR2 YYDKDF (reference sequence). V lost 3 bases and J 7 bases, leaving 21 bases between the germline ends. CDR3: CATSSPSAEGCRGYTF. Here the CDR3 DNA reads TGTGCCACCAGCAGTCCCTCGGCGGAGGGGTGTCGTGGCTACACCTTC.

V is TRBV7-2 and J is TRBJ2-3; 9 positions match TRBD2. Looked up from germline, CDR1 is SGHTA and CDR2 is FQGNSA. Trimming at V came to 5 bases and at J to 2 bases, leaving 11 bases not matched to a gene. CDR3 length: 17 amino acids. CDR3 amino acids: CASSDSPLAGHTDTQYF. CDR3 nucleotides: TGTGCCAGCAGCGACTCACCTCTAGCGGGACACACAGATACGCAGTATTTT. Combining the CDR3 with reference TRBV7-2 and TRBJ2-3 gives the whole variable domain GAGVSQSPSNKVTEKGKDVELRCDPISGHTALYWYRQSLGQGLEFLIYFQGNSAPDKSGLPSDRFSAERTGGSVSTLTIQRTQQEDSAVYLCASSDSPLAGHTDTQYFGPGTRLTVL.

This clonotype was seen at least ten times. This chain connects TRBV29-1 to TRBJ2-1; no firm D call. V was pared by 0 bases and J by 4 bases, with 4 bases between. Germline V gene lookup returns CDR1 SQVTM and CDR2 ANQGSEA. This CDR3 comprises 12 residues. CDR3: CSVEDRYNEQFF. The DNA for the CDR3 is TGCAGCGTTGAAGACAGGTACAATGAGCAGTTCTTC.

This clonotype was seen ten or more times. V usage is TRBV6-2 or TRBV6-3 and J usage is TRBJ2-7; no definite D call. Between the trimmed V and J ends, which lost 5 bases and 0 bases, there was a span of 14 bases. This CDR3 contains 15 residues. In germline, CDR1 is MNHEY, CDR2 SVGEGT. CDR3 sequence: CASSRPGGNSYEQYF. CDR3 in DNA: TGTGCCAGCAGTCGCCCTGGCGGAAACTCCTACGAGCAGTACTTC.

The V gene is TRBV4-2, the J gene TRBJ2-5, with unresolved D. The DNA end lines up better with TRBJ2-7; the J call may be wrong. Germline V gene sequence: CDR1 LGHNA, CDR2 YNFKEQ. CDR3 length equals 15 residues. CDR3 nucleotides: TGTGCCAGCAGCCAAGACCCCAGCTCCGTCTACGAGCAGTACTTC. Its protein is CASSQDPSSVYEQYF.

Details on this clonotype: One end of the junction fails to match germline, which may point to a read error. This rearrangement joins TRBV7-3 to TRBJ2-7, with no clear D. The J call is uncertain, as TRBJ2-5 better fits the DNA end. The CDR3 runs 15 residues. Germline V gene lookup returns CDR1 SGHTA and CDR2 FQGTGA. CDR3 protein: CASSPIATEQATQYF. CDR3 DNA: TGTGCCAGCAGCCCTATCGCTACCGAACAAGCGACCCAGTACTTC.

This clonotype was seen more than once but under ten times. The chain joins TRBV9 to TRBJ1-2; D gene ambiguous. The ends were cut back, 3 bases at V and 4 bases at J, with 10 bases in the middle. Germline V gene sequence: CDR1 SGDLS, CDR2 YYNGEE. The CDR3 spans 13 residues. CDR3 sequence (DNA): TGTGCCAGCAGCGGAGATAGTGGCTATGGCTACACCTTC. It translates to CASSGDSGYGYTF.

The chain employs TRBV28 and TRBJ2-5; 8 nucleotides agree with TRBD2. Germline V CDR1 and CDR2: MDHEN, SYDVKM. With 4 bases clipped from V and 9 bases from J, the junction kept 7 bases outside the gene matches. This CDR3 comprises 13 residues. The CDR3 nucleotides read TGTGCCAGCAGTTGGACTTGGCGGGGGGCCCAGTACTTC. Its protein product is CASSWTWRGAQYF.

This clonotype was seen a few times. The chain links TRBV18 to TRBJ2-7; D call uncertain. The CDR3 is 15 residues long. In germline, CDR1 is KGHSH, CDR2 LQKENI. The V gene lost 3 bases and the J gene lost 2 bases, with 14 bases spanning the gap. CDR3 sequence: CASSPARITPYEQYF. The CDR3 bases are TGTGCCAGCTCACCCGCGCGCATAACCCCCTACGAGCAGTACTTC.

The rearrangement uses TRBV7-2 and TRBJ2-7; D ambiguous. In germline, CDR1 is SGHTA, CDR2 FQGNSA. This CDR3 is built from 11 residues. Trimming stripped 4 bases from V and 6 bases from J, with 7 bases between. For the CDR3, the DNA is TGTGCCAGCAGCTCTAAGGTCGAGCAGTACTTC. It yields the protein CASSSKVEQYF.

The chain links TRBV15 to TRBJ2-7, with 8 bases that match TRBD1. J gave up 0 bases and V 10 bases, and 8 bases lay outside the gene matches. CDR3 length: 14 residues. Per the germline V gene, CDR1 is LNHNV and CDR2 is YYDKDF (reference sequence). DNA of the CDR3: TGTGCCAGCGCGGATGGACAGGGCTCCTACGAGCAGTACTTC. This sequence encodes CASADGQGSYEQYF.

DNA of the CDR3: TGCAGCGTGACACAGGGAACCTACGAGCAGTACTTC. Protein product: CSVTQGTYEQYF. This sequence joins TRBV29-1 and TRBJ2-7, with a weak D call TRBD1 (6 bases). The CDR3 spans 12 residues. V lost 6 bases, J lost 2 bases, and 11 bases lay in between. The germline V gene encodes CDR1 SQVTM and CDR2 ANQGSEA.

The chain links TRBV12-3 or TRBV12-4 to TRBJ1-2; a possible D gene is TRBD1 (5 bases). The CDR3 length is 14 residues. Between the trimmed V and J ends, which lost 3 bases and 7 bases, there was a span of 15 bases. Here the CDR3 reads CASSLVGAPGGYTF. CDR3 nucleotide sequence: TGTGCCAGCAGTTTGGTAGGGGCGCCTGGTGGCTACACCTTC.